Shown below are 29 T cell receptor beta chains from a single sample sequenced in a study of shared clonotypes between healthy human individuals. The data were produced by immunoSEQ multiplex PCR, yet TCRdb's version contains in-frame clones alone and is incomplete. Among more than 1.2 million clones listed, around 98.5% were seen once. Sequenced sample: naive CD4+ T cells sorted from blood. Subset meaning: CD45RA+ positively selected. The origin of the receptors is a man aged 25-45 years in good health.

The J gene is TRBJ2-3, the V gene TRBV9; D might be TRBD2 (5 bases). V lost 1 base and J 2 bases, leaving 11 bases between the germline ends. CDR1 and CDR2 from the germline V gene are SGDLS and YYNGEE. The CDR3 consists of 15 residues. The CDR3 DNA sequence: TGTGCCAGCAGCGTACGCGGGTTAGACACAGATACGCAGTATTTT. It yields the protein CASSVRGLDTDTQYF.

The CDR3 loop reads CASSKGLIQETQYF. The CDR3 DNA follows: TGTGCCAGCAGCAAGGGACTTATACAAGAGACCCAGTACTTC. V usage is TRBV5-6 and J usage is TRBJ2-5; weak D call: TRBD2 (6 bases). CDR1 and CDR2 from the germline V gene are SGHDT and YYEEEE. Trimming took 4 bases from V and 2 from J, leaving 12 bases between them. This CDR3 comprises 14 residues.

The genes are TRBV5-5 and TRBJ2-1; 7 nucleotides match TRBD2. The CDR3 totals 13 residues. V shed 4 bases and J 8 bases; nucleotides not matched to a gene: 6. Germline V gives CDR1 SGHKS, CDR2 YYEKEE (reference sequence). The DNA of the CDR3 is TGTGCCAGCAGCGAGACTAGCCGGGATGAGCAGTTCTTC. Amino acid sequence: CASSETSRDEQFF.

The chain links TRBV28 to TRBJ1-5; no firm D call. From germline, CDR1 is MDHEN and CDR2 SYDVKM. CDR3 length equals 15 residues. Trimming removed 6 bases from V and 1 base from J, with 13 bases in between. The CDR3 DNA follows: TGTGCCAGCAGCCAATTCCGAGGGAGCAATCAGCCCCAGCATTTT. It yields the protein CASSQFRGSNQPQHF. Full variable domain (remainder filled in from reference TRBV28 and TRBJ1-5): DVKVTQSSRYLVKRTGEKVFLECVQDMDHENMFWYRQDPGLGLRLIYFSYDVKMKEKGDIPEGYSVSREKKERFSLILESASTNQTSMYLCASSQFRGSNQPQHFGDGTRLSIL.

The chain is built from TRBV5-5 and TRBJ2-3; TRBD2 aligns across 7 bases. Germline V gene sequence: CDR1 SGHKS, CDR2 YYEKEE (reference sequence). CDR3 length: 16 residues. With 0 bases clipped from V and 2 bases from J, the junction kept 6 bases outside the gene matches. CDR3 nucleotides: TGTGCCAGCAGCTTGGGCGGGAGTGGGGTCACAGATACGCAGTATTTT. Translation gives CASSLGGSGVTDTQYF.

The rearrangement uses TRBV30 and TRBJ2-3; D is ambiguous. Between the trimmed V and J ends, which lost 3 bases and 5 bases, there was a span of 15 bases. From germline, CDR1 is GTSNPN and CDR2 SVGIG (reference sequence). This CDR3 contains 14 residues. The chain's CDR3 is CAWRRASLGDTQYF. DNA of the CDR3: TGTGCCTGGAGAAGGGCGTCCCTTGGAGATACGCAGTATTTT.

Note on this clone: This same CDR3 is encoded by further DNA sequences in the sample. V usage is TRBV18 and J usage is TRBJ1-1; a possible D gene is TRBD1 (5 bases). The V end lost 3 bases, the J end lost 4 bases, and 9 bases lay between the germline ends. The CDR3 extends over 13 amino acids. Germline assignment: CDR1 KGHSH and CDR2 LQKENI. The CDR3 here is CASSPQGSTEAFF. In DNA form, the CDR3 reads TGTGCCAGCTCACCCCAGGGAAGCACTGAAGCTTTCTTT.

The chain combines TRBV28 with TRBJ2-7; D possibly corresponds to TRBD2 (6 bases). Germline loops: CDR1 MDHEN, CDR2 SYDVKM. The ends were cut back, 6 bases at V and 5 bases at J, with 20 bases in the middle. CDR3 length: 15 amino acids. The CDR3 loop is CASSPRRGRIHEQYF. In DNA form, the CDR3 reads TGTGCCAGCAGCCCGAGGAGGGGCAGAATACACGAGCAGTACTTC. The full variable domain, with the rest looked up from reference TRBV28 and TRBJ2-7, is DVKVTQSSRYLVKRTGEKVFLECVQDMDHENMFWYRQDPGLGLRLIYFSYDVKMKEKGDIPEGYSVSREKKERFSLILESASTNQTSMYLCASSPRRGRIHEQYFGPGTRLTVT.

This chain joins TRBV5-1 and TRBJ2-3; 8 positions match TRBD1. Germline lookup yields CDR1 SGHRS and CDR2 YFSETQ. CDR3 size: 15 residues. Trimming at V came to 0 bases and at J to 4 bases, leaving 4 bases not matched to a gene. The CDR3 here is CASSLATGDADTQYF. The CDR3 coding sequence is TGCGCCAGCAGCTTGGCGACAGGGGACGCAGATACGCAGTATTTT.

V and J are TRBV10-2 and TRBJ2-7, with 9 nucleotides matching TRBD2. CDR1 is WSHSY, CDR2 SAAADI, per germline. The CDR3 is 15 amino acids. V lost 6 bases to trimming and J lost 2 bases; unmatched junction nucleotides: 8. CDR3 region: CASRQSLAGTYEQYF. CDR3 bases: TGCGCCAGCAGACAATCGCTAGCGGGGACCTACGAGCAGTACTTC.

This rearrangement joins TRBV11-2 to TRBJ2-7; D is perhaps TRBD2 (6 bases). Trimming took off 5 bases at V and 7 bases at J, with 9 bases between the two ends. CDR3 length equals 11 residues. The germline V gene has CDR1 SGHAT and CDR2 FQNNGV. In DNA form, the CDR3 reads TGTGCCAGCAGCCCTGGGGGGGAGCAGTACTTC. Translated, it gives CASSPGGEQYF.

The V and J genes are TRBV29-1 and TRBJ1-1; no clear D gene. CDR1 is SQVTM and CDR2 is ANQGSEA in the germline V gene. Trimming took 6 bases from V and 3 from J, leaving 17 bases between them. CDR3 length: 14 amino acids. The chain's CDR3 is CSVHLLTIHTEAFF. The CDR3 region has the DNA TGCAGCGTCCACCTCCTGACGATTCACACTGAAGCTTTCTTT.

The chain couples TRBV6-6 to TRBJ2-2; no firm D call. V was shortened by 4 bases and J by 3 bases, with 9 bases between the two germline ends. The CDR3 extends over 14 amino acids. Germline values: CDR1 MNHNY, CDR2 SVGAGI (reference sequence). Here the CDR3 reads CASSSNRDTGELFF. CDR3 bases: TGTGCCAGCAGTTCCAACCGGGACACCGGGGAGCTGTTTTTT.

The V and J genes are TRBV7-8 and TRBJ1-2; the match to TRBD1 covers 12 bases. Germline V gives CDR1 SGHVS, CDR2 FQNEAQ. V trimming: 2 bases; J trimming: 8 bases; junction bases outside the gene matches: 9. There are 16 residues in the CDR3. This chain's CDR3 is CASSLSTGQGAEGYTF. CDR3 bases: TGTGCCAGCAGCTTATCCACGGGACAGGGGGCTGAAGGCTACACCTTC.

The J gene is TRBJ2-7, the V gene TRBV7-2; TRBD2 aligns across 7 bases. V shed 1 base and J 2 bases; nucleotides not matched to a gene: 5. CDR3 length: 15 amino acids. Germline V lookup: CDR1 SGHTA, CDR2 FQGNSA. Here the CDR3 DNA reads TGTGCCAGCAGCTTAGAGCTAGCGGTTACCTACGAGCAGTACTTC. It yields the protein CASSLELAVTYEQYF.

The chain is built from TRBV5-5 and TRBJ2-3, with 8 nucleotides matching TRBD2. The CDR3 runs 14 residues. The trim removed 2 bases at V and 6 bases at J, leaving 5 bases unmatched. Looked up from germline, CDR1 is SGHKS and CDR2 is YYEKEE (reference sequence). The CDR3 nucleotides read TGTGCCAGCAGCTTATTTTTAGCGGGGGATACGCAGTATTTT. Encoded protein: CASSLFLAGDTQYF.

The V gene is TRBV27, the J gene TRBJ2-1; possible D gene TRBD2, 6 bases. Looked up from germline, CDR1 is MNHEY and CDR2 is SMNVEV (reference sequence). V was trimmed by 6 bases and J by 6 bases, leaving 15 bases between them. CDR3 length equals 14 residues. DNA of the CDR3: TGTGCCAGCAGACCCATCGGGACTCCCAATGAGCAGTTCTTC. This gives the protein CASRPIGTPNEQFF.

The V gene is TRBV2, the J gene TRBJ2-1; D is possibly TRBD1 or TRBD2 (5 bases each). The CDR3 loop spans 16 amino acids. Trimming left V 7 bases short and J 9 bases short, with 25 bases between. The germline gives CDR1 SNHLY, CDR2 FYNNEI. The CDR3: CASNKWGQGAVGEQFF. The CDR3, as DNA: TGTGCCAGCAATAAATGGGGCCAGGGAGCGGTTGGTGAGCAGTTCTTC. The entire variable domain, with the rest obtained from reference TRBV2 and TRBJ2-1, is as follows: EPEVTQTPSHQVTQMGQEVILRCVPISNHLYFYWYRQILGQKVEFLVSFYNNEISEKSEIFDDQFSVERPDGSNFTLKIRSTKLEDSAMYFCASNKWGQGAVGEQFFGPGTRLTVL.

The chain has TRBV6-6 and TRBJ1-1; D is ambiguous. CDR1 and CDR2 from the germline V gene are MNHNY and SVGAGI (reference sequence). V lost 4 bases and J 6 bases, leaving 9 bases between the germline ends. CDR3 size: 12 residues. CDR3 nucleotide sequence: TGTGCCAGCAGTTTATCGGGGTCTGAAGCTTTCTTT. Translated, it gives CASSLSGSEAFF.

The V gene is TRBV7-2, the J gene TRBJ1-5; the D is unclear. V lost 0 bases, J lost 8 bases, and 11 bases lay in between. This CDR3 is 14 amino acids long. Germline V gene sequence: CDR1 SGHTA, CDR2 FQGNSA. This chain's CDR3 is CASSLAGLMEPQHF. CDR3 bases: TGTGCCAGCAGCTTAGCTGGCTTAATGGAGCCCCAGCATTTT.

The chain uses TRBV11-2 and TRBJ2-3; the D gene is possibly TRBD2 (6 bases). This CDR3 has 14 residues. Deletions cut 2 bases from V and 13 bases from J, with 19 bases between. CDR1 is SGHAT and CDR2 is FQNNGV in the germline V gene. Here the CDR3 DNA reads TGTGCCAGCAGCTTACCTGTAACGGGACTCTCCAAGTATTTT. Its translation: CASSLPVTGLSKYF. Combining the CDR3 with reference TRBV11-2 and TRBJ2-3 gives the whole variable domain EAGVAQSPRYKIIEKRQSVAFWCNPISGHATLYWYQQILGQGPKLLIQFQNNGVVDDSQLPKDRFSAERLKGVDSTLKIQPAKLEDSAVYLCASSLPVTGLSKYFGPGTRLTVL.

This clone was seen only once. CDR3 DNA: TGTGCCAGCTCACTCTGGGAAGCCTACGAGCAGTACTTC. Translated: CASSLWEAYEQYF. V usage is TRBV18 and J usage is TRBJ2-7; D call uncertain. The CDR3 is 13 amino acids. Per the germline V gene, CDR1 is KGHSH and CDR2 is LQKENI. V lost 4 bases and J lost 2, with 9 bases in between.

The J gene is TRBJ2-1, the V gene TRBV30; a weak D match, TRBD2 (5 bases). In germline, CDR1 is GTSNPN, CDR2 SVGIG (reference sequence). The CDR3 is 12 residues long. Deletions cut 4 bases from V and 5 bases from J, with 9 bases between. The CDR3 here is CAWTRVNNEQFF. Written as DNA, the CDR3 is TGTGCCTGGACGCGGGTTAACAATGAGCAGTTCTTC.

This chain links TRBV6-1 with TRBJ2-5, with 9 bases identical to TRBD1. The germline V gene has CDR1 MNHNS and CDR2 SASEGT. The CDR3 contains 12 residues. V gave up 4 bases and J gave up 9 bases; unmatched junction bases: 3. The DNA of the CDR3 is TGTGCCAGCAGTGTGACAGGGGGGGCCCAGTACTTC. It yields the protein CASSVTGGAQYF.

V and J are TRBV7-3 and TRBJ2-2; TRBD2 matches 12 bases. The length of the CDR3 is 16 residues. V shed 4 bases and J 7 bases; nucleotides not matched to a gene: 7. CDR1 SGHTA and CDR2 FQGTGA come from the germline V gene. The CDR3 sequence: CASSSTSGRTGGELFF. The CDR3 DNA sequence: TGTGCCAGCAGCTCAACTAGCGGGAGGACCGGCGGGGAGCTGTTTTTT.

This rearrangement joins TRBV13 to TRBJ1-3, with 8 bases aligning to TRBD1. CDR3 size: 17 residues. Germline CDR1 and CDR2: PRHDT and FYEKMQ (reference sequence). The junction had 11 bases not matched to a gene; V was cut back by 5 bases and J by 2 bases. The CDR3 DNA is TGTGCCAGCAGCCCAAGGACAGGGCAGACTACTGGAAACACCATATATTTT. Protein sequence: CASSPRTGQTTGNTIYF.

The V call is TRBV7-2, the J call TRBJ1-2, with D possibly TRBD1 on 6 matching bases. Deletions cut 1 base from V and 6 bases from J, with 18 bases between. This CDR3 region has 16 residues. Germline values: CDR1 SGHTA, CDR2 FQGNSA. Here the CDR3 reads CASSLGGGHRGNGYTF. The DNA of the CDR3 is TGTGCCAGCAGCTTAGGAGGGGGGCACCGTGGTAATGGCTACACCTTC.

V is TRBV5-1 and J is TRBJ2-5; 10 bases fit TRBD1. The V and J ends lost 6 bases and 2 bases, in that order; junction bases with no gene match: 7. The CDR3 is 15 residues long. The germline CDR1 and CDR2 sequences are SGHRS and YFSETQ. The CDR3 here is CASIPGQGLQETQYF. The CDR3, as DNA: TGCGCCAGCATACCGGGACAGGGGTTACAAGAGACCCAGTACTTC.

J is TRBJ1-2 and V is TRBV18; no clear D. CDR3 length: 14 amino acids. Trimming removed 0 bases from V and 8 bases from J, with 13 bases in between. From germline, CDR1 is KGHSH and CDR2 LQKENI. Here the CDR3 DNA reads TGTGCCAGCTCACCACCGGCCAACCGCTTAGGCTACACCTTC. Translating gives CASSPPANRLGYTF. Full variable domain (missing parts from reference TRBV18 and TRBJ1-2): NAGVMQNPRHLVRRRGQEARLRCSPMKGHSHVYWYRQLPEEGLKFMVYLQKENIIDESGMPKERFSAEFPKEGPSILRIQQVVRGDSAAYFCASSPPANRLGYTFGSGTRLTVV.